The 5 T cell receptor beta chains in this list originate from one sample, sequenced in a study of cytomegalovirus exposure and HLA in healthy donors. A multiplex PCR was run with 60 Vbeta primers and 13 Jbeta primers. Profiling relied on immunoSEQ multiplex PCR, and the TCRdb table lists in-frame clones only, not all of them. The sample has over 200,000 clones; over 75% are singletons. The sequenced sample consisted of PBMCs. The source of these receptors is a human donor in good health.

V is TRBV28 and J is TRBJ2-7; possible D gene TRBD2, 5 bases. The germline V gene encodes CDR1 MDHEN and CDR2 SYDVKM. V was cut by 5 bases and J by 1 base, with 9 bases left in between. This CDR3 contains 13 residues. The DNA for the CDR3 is TGTGCCAGCAGTGAGGGTGAGTCCTACGAGCAGTACTTC. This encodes CASSEGESYEQYF. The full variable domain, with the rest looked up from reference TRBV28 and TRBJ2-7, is DVKVTQSSRYLVKRTGEKVFLECVQDMDHENMFWYRQDPGLGLRLIYFSYDVKMKEKGDIPEGYSVSREKKERFSLILESASTNQTSMYLCASSEGESYEQYFGPGTRLTVT.

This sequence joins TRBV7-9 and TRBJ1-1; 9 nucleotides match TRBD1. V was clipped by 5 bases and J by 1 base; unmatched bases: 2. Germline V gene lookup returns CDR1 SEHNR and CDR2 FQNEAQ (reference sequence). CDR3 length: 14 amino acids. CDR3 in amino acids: CASSPGQGNTEAFF. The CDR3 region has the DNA TGTGCCAGCAGCCCGGGACAGGGGAACACTGAAGCTTTCTTT.

DNA of the CDR3: TGTGCCAGCTCACTAACCGGGACAGGACTCAAAAACATTCAGTACTTC. This codes for CASSLTGTGLKNIQYF. The chain uses TRBV18 and TRBJ2-4; 8 bases match TRBD1. V shed 4 bases, J shed 3 bases, and the junction held 8 bases outside the gene matches. The CDR3 has 16 residues. The germline CDR1 and CDR2 sequences are KGHSH and LQKENI.

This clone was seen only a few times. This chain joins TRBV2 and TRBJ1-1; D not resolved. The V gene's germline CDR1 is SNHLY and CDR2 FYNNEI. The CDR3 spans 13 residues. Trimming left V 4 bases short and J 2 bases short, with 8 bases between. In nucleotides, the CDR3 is TGTGCCAGCAGTGGACAATTTAACACTGAAGCTTTCTTT. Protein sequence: CASSGQFNTEAFF.

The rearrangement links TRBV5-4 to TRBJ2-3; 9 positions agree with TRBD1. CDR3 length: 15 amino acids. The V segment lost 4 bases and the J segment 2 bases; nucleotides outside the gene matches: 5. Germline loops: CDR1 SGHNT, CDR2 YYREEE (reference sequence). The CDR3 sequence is CASSPRDRATDTQYF. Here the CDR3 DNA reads TGTGCCAGCAGCCCCCGGGACAGGGCCACAGATACGCAGTATTTT. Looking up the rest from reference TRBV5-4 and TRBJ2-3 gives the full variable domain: ETGVTQSPTHLIKTRGQQVTLRCSSQSGHNTVSWYQQALGQGPQFIFQYYREEENGRGNFPPRFSGLQFPNYSSELNVNALELDDSALYLCASSPRDRATDTQYFGPGTRLTVL.